These 14 T cell receptor beta chains share one sample of origin, sequenced in a study of blood T cell repertoires in COVID-19. Some clones are missing from TCRdb's copy, which holds only in-frame ones; the method was immunoSEQ multiplex PCR. The profile covers around 300,000 clones, with 88% appearing a single time and about 8.5% taken by the ten largest. Sequenced: peripheral blood. The receptors come from a man younger than 35 with active or convalescent COVID-19.

The chain combines TRBV27 with TRBJ2-2; D perhaps matches TRBD1 (9 bases). Trimming stripped 6 bases from V and 4 bases from J, with 18 bases between. The CDR3 runs to 16 residues. Germline values: CDR1 MNHEY, CDR2 SMNVEV (reference sequence). CDR3 bases: TGTGCCAGCAGGATAGCGGGACAGGGTTTCACCGGGGAGCTGTTTTTT. This encodes CASRIAGQGFTGELFF.

This clone was recorded once. This chain connects TRBV7-9 to TRBJ2-7; the match to TRBD1 covers 7 bases. The germline V gene encodes CDR1 SEHNR and CDR2 FQNEAQ (reference sequence). V dropped 2 bases and J dropped 4; count of bases not matched to a gene: 8. The CDR3 covers 15 residues. CDR3 coding DNA: TGTGCCAGCAGCTTACCTCGGACAGGAATGTACGAGCAGTACTTC. Its translation is CASSLPRTGMYEQYF.

V and J are TRBV10-3 and TRBJ1-1, with D hard to call. Germline-derived CDR1 and CDR2 are ENHRY and SYGVKD. V gave up 2 bases and J gave up 0 bases, with 19 bases separating them. The CDR3 sequence is 18 residues long. Here the CDR3 reads CAISEGPSPRSMNTEAFF. CDR3 DNA: TGTGCCATCAGTGAGGGTCCAAGCCCGAGGAGTATGAACACTGAAGCTTTCTTT.

J is TRBJ1-6 and V is TRBV11-2; D remains ambiguous. The germline gives CDR1 SGHAT, CDR2 FQNNGV. This CDR3 is built from 16 residues. Deletions cut 3 bases from V and 5 bases from J, with 14 bases between. The DNA of the CDR3 is TGTGCCAGCAGCTTCCTGGTCTCAGAACATAATTCACCCCTCCACTTT. It specifies CASSFLVSEHNSPLHF.

The CDR3 nucleotides are TGTGCCAGTAGTGCCGAAGCCCAGGCAGGGACTAACTCTGGGGCCAACGTCCTGACTTTC. Translated, it gives CASSAEAQAGTNSGANVLTF. The chain has TRBV19 and TRBJ2-6, with 7 nucleotides matching TRBD2. Germline lookup yields CDR1 LNHDA and CDR2 SQIVND (reference sequence). J lost 0 bases, V lost 5 bases, and 16 bases had no gene match. This CDR3 contains 20 residues.

Turning to this clone: The same CDR3 also results from other DNA sequences found in this sample. The V gene is TRBV5-1, the J gene TRBJ2-2; 9 bases match TRBD1. Losses at the gene ends were 3 bases for V and 5 bases for J; bases not matched to a gene: 5. The CDR3 has 15 residues. The germline V gene has CDR1 SGHRS and CDR2 YFSETQ. CDR3 loop: CASSSGTGNTGELFF. CDR3 in DNA: TGCGCCAGCAGCTCCGGGACAGGGAATACCGGGGAGCTGTTTTTT. Combining the CDR3 with reference TRBV5-1 and TRBJ2-2 gives the whole variable domain KAGVTQTPRYLIKTRGQQVTLSCSPISGHRSVSWYQQTPGQGLQFLFEYFSETQRNKGNFPGRFSGRQFSNSRSEMNVSTLELGDSALYLCASSSGTGNTGELFFGEGSRLTVL.

The rearrangement links TRBV7-2 to TRBJ1-2, with D maybe TRBD1 (5 bases). Trimming took off 1 base at V and 4 bases at J, with 13 bases between the two ends. This CDR3 is built from 15 residues. Germline assignment: CDR1 SGHTA and CDR2 FQGNSA. The CDR3 here is CASSLDLGEGYGYTF. CDR3 DNA: TGTGCCAGCAGCTTAGATTTGGGGGAGGGCTATGGCTACACCTTC.

This rearrangement joins TRBV2 to TRBJ2-3; 8 nucleotides line up with TRBD1. With 4 bases clipped from V and 5 bases from J, the junction kept 8 bases outside the gene matches. Germline V lookup: CDR1 SNHLY, CDR2 FYNNEI. The CDR3 contains 15 residues. The CDR3 coding sequence is TGTGCCAGCAGTGGGGTGGCGGGGACAGGAGATACGCAGTATTTT. Amino acids: CASSGVAGTGDTQYF.

The rearrangement joins TRBV19 to TRBJ1-5; D remains unclear. Trimming left V 3 bases short and J 0 bases short, with 15 bases between. This CDR3 has 17 amino acids. From germline, CDR1 is LNHDA and CDR2 SQIVND (reference sequence). The CDR3 here is CASSIEQHAYSNQPQHF. Written as DNA, the CDR3 is TGTGCCAGTAGTATTGAACAGCACGCCTATAGCAATCAGCCCCAGCATTTT.

The chain recombines TRBV19 with TRBJ1-4; a possible D gene is TRBD1 (6 bases). CDR3 length: 16 amino acids. From germline, CDR1 is LNHDA and CDR2 SQIVND (reference sequence). With 3 bases removed from V and 6 bases from J, the gap between germline ends came to 17 bases. The CDR3 bases are TGTGCCAGTAGTATCTGGGGGCCCAGTGTGGATGAAAAACTGTTTTTT. Its translation: CASSIWGPSVDEKLFF.

CDR3 sequence (DNA): TGTGCCAGCAGTTCCGCCCCGGGGGGACTGAACACTGAAGCTTTCTTT. Its translation: CASSSAPGGLNTEAFF. The chain combines TRBV6-5 with TRBJ1-1; D is possibly TRBD1 (5 bases). The CDR3 is 16 residues long. With 4 bases removed from V and 0 bases from J, the gap between germline ends came to 15 bases. CDR1 is MNHEY and CDR2 is SVGAGI in the germline V gene.

The chain employs TRBV11-2 and TRBJ2-3, with TRBD2 identical over 11 bases. Germline assignment: CDR1 SGHAT and CDR2 FQNNGV. There are 16 residues in the CDR3. J was trimmed by 4 bases and V by 1 base; bases with no gene match: 4. The CDR3 bases are TGTGCCAGCAGCTTAGTCTATAGCGGGGGGGCAGATACGCAGTATTTT. Translation gives CASSLVYSGGADTQYF.

V and J are TRBV11-2 and TRBJ1-3; D perhaps matches TRBD1 (6 bases). Trimming removed 1 base at V and 0 bases at J, with 16 bases between. CDR1 and CDR2 (germline): SGHAT, FQNNGV. The CDR3 extends over 18 amino acids. CDR3 nucleotides: TGTGCCAGCAGCTTAGGTCGGCAGGGCAGGGGCTCTGGAAACACCATATATTTT. Residues: CASSLGRQGRGSGNTIYF.

The DNA of the CDR3 is TGTGCCAGCAGTGAAATGGGGGGTTTGGCTGAAGCTTTCTTT. This codes for CASSEMGGLAEAFF. V and J are TRBV2 and TRBJ1-1; D is possibly TRBD1 (5 bases). CDR1 and CDR2 from the germline V gene are SNHLY and FYNNEI. The CDR3 is 14 amino acids. Trimming cost V 2 bases and J 6 bases, with 13 bases left between them.